The 14 T cell receptor beta chains in this list originate from one sample, sequenced in a study of blood T cells in healthy people across ages. Next came a second PCR, run for about 6 to 12 cycles, which used a sample-barcoded 5' primer along with a J-beta primer mix. Each CDR3 protein is one row after TCRdb ran MiXCR on the 5' RACE reads. The sample includes 550,000 to 750,000 distinct CDR3 sequences, roughly 21% of them seen just once. Specimen: blood. The source of these receptors is a man aged 70 or older in good health.

This chain joins TRBV19 and TRBJ2-2; D may be TRBD1 (7 bases). V dropped 6 bases and J dropped 10 bases, with 21 bases sitting between them. The CDR3 spans 15 residues. Germline CDR1 and CDR2: LNHDA and SQIVND (reference sequence). The DNA for the CDR3 is TGTGCCAGTAGAAGGACAGGACTAAGCGGTGTGGAGCTGTTTTTT. It encodes CASRRTGLSGVELFF.

The CDR3: CASSETRRGLGTQYF. CDR3 coding DNA: TGTGCCAGCAGTGAAACCAGGAGGGGCTTGGGGACCCAGTACTTC. The chain joins TRBV2 to TRBJ2-5, with D possibly being TRBD2 (6 bases). V was clipped by 2 bases and J by 7 bases, with 17 bases between them. CDR1 is SNHLY, CDR2 FYNNEI, per germline. This CDR3 has 15 amino acids.

This clonotype was seen a few times. The rearrangement uses TRBV6-5 and TRBJ2-7, with 9 bases fitting TRBD2. Per germline, CDR1 MNHEY and CDR2 SVGAGI. The V and J ends lost 2 bases and 5 bases, in that order; junction bases with no gene match: 4. There are 14 residues in the CDR3. This CDR3 is CASSYIAGENEQYF. CDR3 coding DNA: TGTGCCAGCAGTTACATAGCGGGAGAGAACGAGCAGTACTTC.

This sequence joins TRBV29-1 and TRBJ2-1, with 8 bases matching TRBD1. The J segment lost 4 bases and the V segment lost 0 bases, leaving 5 bases of the junction unmatched. This CDR3 has 15 amino acids. Germline CDR1 reads SQVTM; CDR2 reads ANQGSEA. The CDR3: CSVEDPGQVYNEQFF. The CDR3 bases are TGCAGCGTTGAAGATCCGGGACAGGTATACAATGAGCAGTTCTTC.

The V call is TRBV3-1, the J call TRBJ2-2; 8 nucleotides align to TRBD2. V dropped 1 base and J dropped 7; count of bases not matched to a gene: 8. The CDR3 spans 16 residues. The germline gives CDR1 LGHDT, CDR2 YNNKEL (reference sequence). In nucleotides, the CDR3 is TGTGCCAGCAGCCAAGGAGGTAGCGGGATGGGCGGGGAGCTGTTTTTT. Its translation is CASSQGGSGMGGELFF.

The table lists this clonotype with a few counts. The V and J genes are TRBV4-1 and TRBJ2-7; 8 nucleotides line up with TRBD1. V shed 4 bases, J shed 4 bases, and the junction held 9 bases outside the gene matches. This CDR3 comprises 15 residues. The V gene's germline CDR1 is MGHRA and CDR2 YSYEKL. CDR3 nucleotide sequence: TGCGCCAGCAGCCCAGACAGGGGAACTCCTTACGAGCAGTACTTC. It is translated as CASSPDRGTPYEQYF.

This clonotype was recorded a few times. This sequence joins TRBV11-2 and TRBJ2-7; TRBD1 or TRBD2 may be the D gene (5 bases each). The ends were cut back, 5 bases at V and 0 bases at J, with 11 bases in the middle. The CDR3 is 14 amino acids. In germline, CDR1 is SGHAT, CDR2 FQNNGV. In DNA, the CDR3 is TGTGCCAGCAGCCTCCGGGACGCCTCCTACGAGCAGTACTTC. Protein sequence: CASSLRDASYEQYF. Filled out from reference TRBV11-2 and TRBJ2-7, the complete variable domain reads EAGVAQSPRYKIIEKRQSVAFWCNPISGHATLYWYQQILGQGPKLLIQFQNNGVVDDSQLPKDRFSAERLKGVDSTLKIQPAKLEDSAVYLCASSLRDASYEQYFGPGTRLTVT.

The chain recombines TRBV7-2 with TRBJ2-3; tentatively, D is TRBD2 (5 bases). Germline CDR1 is SGHTA and CDR2 is FQGNSA. V dropped 5 bases and J dropped 1 base, with 19 bases sitting between them. This CDR3 has 17 amino acids. The DNA for the CDR3 is TGTGCCAGCAGCACCGAGGTAGCGTGGTCAGGCACAGATACGCAGTATTTT. This encodes CASSTEVAWSGTDTQYF.

The V call is TRBV29-1, the J call TRBJ2-5; the match to TRBD1 covers 9 bases. The V gene's germline CDR1 is SQVTM and CDR2 ANQGSEA. After removal of 1 base from V and 4 bases from J, the junction contained 7 bases not matched to a gene. This CDR3 is 15 amino acids long. The CDR3 bases are TGCAGCGTTGAAGTGCGACAGGGGGTCCGAGAGACCCAGTACTTC. Protein product: CSVEVRQGVRETQYF.

The V gene is TRBV15, the J gene TRBJ1-4, with D possibly matching TRBD1 (5 bases). Germline values: CDR1 LNHNV, CDR2 YYDKDF (reference sequence). The CDR3 covers 16 residues. The germline V and J ends were trimmed by 2 bases and 8 bases, with 18 bases remaining between them. In DNA form, the CDR3 reads TGTGCCACCAGCAGATTTTCAGGACGCGGGGGAGAAAAACTGTTTTTT. Residues: CATSRFSGRGGEKLFF. Variable domain in full (rest from reference TRBV15 and TRBJ1-4): DAMVIQNPRYQVTQFGKPVTLSCSQTLNHNVMYWYQQKSSQAPKLLFHYYDKDFNNEADTPDNFQSRRPNTSFCFLDIRSPGLGDTAMYLCATSRFSGRGGEKLFFGSGTQLSVL.

This clonotype came up a few times. J is TRBJ2-2 and V is TRBV7-8, with D maybe TRBD2 (5 bases). The V end lost 5 bases, the J end lost 3 bases, and 13 bases lay between the germline ends. Germline V gene data show CDR1 as SGHVS and CDR2 as FQNEAQ. The length of the CDR3 is 15 residues. The CDR3 protein is CASSRRTDYTGELFF. In nucleotides, the CDR3 is TGTGCCAGCAGCCGTCGGACGGACTACACCGGGGAGCTGTTTTTT.

The chain carries TRBV6-1 and TRBJ2-5; D unclear. The CDR3 sequence is 15 residues long. V lost 3 bases, J lost 4 bases, and 15 bases lay in between. Germline V CDR1 and CDR2: MNHNS, SASEGT. CDR3 sequence: CASSDDDYRLETQYF. CDR3 nucleotide sequence: TGTGCCAGCAGTGACGACGATTACCGCCTAGAGACCCAGTACTTC.

This clonotype was counted only a few times. V is TRBV6-2 or TRBV6-3 and J is TRBJ1-5; 7 bases are a match to TRBD1. The CDR3 is 19 amino acids. Germline V gene sequence: CDR1 MNHEY, CDR2 SVGEGT. The J segment lost 2 bases and the V segment lost 0 bases, leaving 13 bases of the junction unmatched. CDR3 nucleotide sequence: TGTGCCAGCAGTTACTCGCGGACAGGCCATCCCGAGGGCAATCAGCCCCAGCATTTT. Translating gives CASSYSRTGHPEGNQPQHF.

This CDR3 is CASSYSRPAYSNQPQHF. Here the CDR3 DNA reads TGTGCCAGCAGTTACTCGAGACCAGCTTATAGCAATCAGCCCCAGCATTTT. This rearrangement joins TRBV6-5 to TRBJ1-5; no definite D call. This CDR3 has 17 amino acids. Germline V CDR1 and CDR2: MNHEY, SVGAGI. V was clipped by 0 bases and J by 0 bases, with 12 bases between them.